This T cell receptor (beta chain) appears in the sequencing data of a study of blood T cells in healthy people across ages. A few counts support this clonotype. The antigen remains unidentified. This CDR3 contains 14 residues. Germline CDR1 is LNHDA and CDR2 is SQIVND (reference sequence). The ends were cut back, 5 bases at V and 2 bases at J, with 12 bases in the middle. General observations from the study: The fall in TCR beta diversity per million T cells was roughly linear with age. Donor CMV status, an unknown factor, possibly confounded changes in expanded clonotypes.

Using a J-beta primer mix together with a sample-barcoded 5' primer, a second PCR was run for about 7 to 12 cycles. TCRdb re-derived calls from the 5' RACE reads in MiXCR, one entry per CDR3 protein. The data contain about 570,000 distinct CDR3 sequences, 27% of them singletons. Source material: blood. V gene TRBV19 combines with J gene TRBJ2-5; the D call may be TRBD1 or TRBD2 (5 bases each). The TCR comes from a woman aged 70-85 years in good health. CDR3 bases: TGTGCCAGTAGTGCCAGTTGGGGGCAAGAGACCCAGTACTTC. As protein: CASSASWGQETQYF.